The 24 T cell receptor beta chains presented below share a single source sample, sequenced in a study of blood T cell repertoires in COVID-19. Clones were read by immunoSEQ multiplex PCR, and TCRdb kept only the in-frame ones, dropping some. The sample lists 350,000 to 450,000 clones, about 88% occurring once. What was sequenced was peripheral blood. The receptors derive from a human donor in a cohort sampled during active COVID-19.

The V gene is TRBV19, the J gene TRBJ2-3; possibly TRBD2 for D (6 bases). This CDR3 contains 16 residues. Germline V gives CDR1 LNHDA, CDR2 SQIVND (reference sequence). Trimming removed 3 bases from V and 5 bases from J, with 18 bases in between. The CDR3 nucleotides are TGTGCCAGTAGTATCGGGACGCGGGGTGGCAGAGATACGCAGTATTTT. Translated: CASSIGTRGGRDTQYF.

The chain carries TRBV2 and TRBJ2-7; 8 bases are a match to TRBD2. Germline CDR1 and CDR2: SNHLY and FYNNEI. This CDR3 has 16 residues. Trimming at V came to 2 bases and at J to 2 bases, leaving 8 bases not matched to a gene. The CDR3 region has the DNA TGTGCCAGCAGTGAAAGATTAGCGGGACGACCCTACGAGCAGTACTTC. Residues: CASSERLAGRPYEQYF. The full variable domain, with the rest looked up from reference TRBV2 and TRBJ2-7, is EPEVTQTPSHQVTQMGQEVILRCVPISNHLYFYWYRQILGQKVEFLVSFYNNEISEKSEIFDDQFSVERPDGSNFTLKIRSTKLEDSAMYFCASSERLAGRPYEQYFGPGTRLTVT.

This rearrangement joins TRBV4-2 to TRBJ2-5, with a possible D match to TRBD1 (5 bases). Germline values: CDR1 LGHNA, CDR2 YNFKEQ. The V end was cut by 1 base, the J end by 2 bases, with 8 bases between. This CDR3 is 14 amino acids long. The DNA of the CDR3 is TGTGCCAGCAGCCAAGTTTCAGGGCAAGAGACCCAGTACTTC. Residues: CASSQVSGQETQYF.

The chain recombines TRBV5-6 with TRBJ2-7; D is unresolved. With 4 bases removed from V and 1 base from J, the gap between germline ends came to 15 bases. The CDR3 covers 15 residues. Germline V gives CDR1 SGHDT, CDR2 YYEEEE. CDR3 DNA: TGTGCCAGCAGCCCGAACCTCGACGGGTCCTACGAGCAGTACTTC. It translates to CASSPNLDGSYEQYF.

The chain combines TRBV9 with TRBJ2-1; D unclear. Germline assignment: CDR1 SGDLS and CDR2 YYNGEE. CDR3 length: 13 residues. The V gene lost 0 bases and the J gene lost 6 bases, with 7 bases spanning the gap. This chain's CDR3 is CASSVGVTNEQFF. The CDR3 nucleotides read TGTGCCAGCAGCGTAGGAGTTACCAATGAGCAGTTCTTC.

This chain uses TRBV20-1 with TRBJ2-7; tentatively, D is TRBD1 (5 bases). The CDR3 sequence is 11 residues long. CDR1 DFQATT and CDR2 SNEGSKA come from the germline V gene (reference sequence). V lost 5 bases to trimming and J lost 4 bases, with 9 bases between them. The CDR3 region has the DNA TGCAGTGCTTTACAGGCGTACGAGCAGTACTTC. It translates to CSALQAYEQYF.

In DNA form, the CDR3 reads TGCGCCAGCAGGGATCCGGGGGTCACAGATACGCAGTATTTT. Translation: CASRDPGVTDTQYF. The chain employs TRBV5-1 and TRBJ2-3; D is perhaps TRBD2 (6 bases). This CDR3 spans 14 amino acids. Trimming removed 5 bases at V and 2 bases at J, with 12 bases between. Germline loops: CDR1 SGHRS, CDR2 YFSETQ.

This chain's CDR3 is CASSFRDTSGYTF. The CDR3 DNA is TGCGCCAGCAGCTTCCGGGACACTAGTGGCTACACCTTC. This rearrangement joins TRBV5-1 to TRBJ1-2, with a tentative D call TRBD1 (6 bases). The V end lost 2 bases, the J end lost 7 bases, and 12 bases lay between the germline ends. The CDR3 has 13 amino acids. Germline assignment: CDR1 SGHRS and CDR2 YFSETQ. Drawing the rest from reference TRBV5-1 and TRBJ1-2, the complete variable domain is KAGVTQTPRYLIKTRGQQVTLSCSPISGHRSVSWYQQTPGQGLQFLFEYFSETQRNKGNFPGRFSGRQFSNSRSEMNVSTLELGDSALYLCASSFRDTSGYTFGSGTRLTVV.

The genes are TRBV5-4 and TRBJ2-7; 11 nucleotides agree with TRBD1. The CDR3 consists of 15 residues. V was pared by 4 bases and J by 6 bases, with 9 bases of the junction left unmatched. Germline loops: CDR1 SGHNT, CDR2 YYREEE (reference sequence). The CDR3 protein is CASSPKDRGPAEQYF. CDR3 bases: TGTGCCAGCAGCCCGAAGGACAGGGGGCCCGCCGAGCAGTACTTC.

The chain carries TRBV11-2 and TRBJ1-5; 9 positions agree with TRBD1. The germline CDR1 and CDR2 sequences are SGHAT and FQNNGV. CDR3 size: 15 residues. The V segment lost 5 bases and the J segment 4 bases; nucleotides outside the gene matches: 6. The CDR3, as DNA: TGTGCCAGCAGCCTTGGGACAGGGATAAATCAGCCCCAGCATTTT. Encoded protein: CASSLGTGINQPQHF.

This clone was seen only a few times. This chain links TRBV6-6 with TRBJ1-6, with D unclear. Germline V gene lookup returns CDR1 MNHNY and CDR2 SVGAGI (reference sequence). The CDR3 spans 16 residues. Trimming shortened V by 6 bases and J by 7 bases, and 19 bases separated the two germline ends. The CDR3 region is CASRHPTEVLNSPLHF. Written as DNA, the CDR3 is TGTGCCAGCAGACACCCGACCGAGGTATTGAATTCACCCCTCCACTTT.

The sample holds many counts of this clone. The sample has other DNA sequences that encode this CDR3 too. The gene calls are TRBV6-4 and TRBJ2-1; 9 bases map to TRBD2. CDR3 length: 15 residues. Germline CDR1 and CDR2: MRHNA and SNTAGT. V lost 0 bases and J lost 3; bases outside the gene matches: 0. The CDR3 loop is CASSDSTSGYNEQFF. CDR3 coding DNA: TGTGCCAGCAGTGACTCGACTAGCGGCTACAATGAGCAGTTCTTC.

J is TRBJ2-1 and V is TRBV6-5; 7 bases are a match to TRBD1. CDR3 length equals 15 residues. Trimming cost V 7 bases and J 3 bases; bases outside gene matches: 9. Germline V gene lookup returns CDR1 MNHEY and CDR2 SVGAGI. Here the CDR3 reads CASTSDRAIYNEQFF. DNA of the CDR3: TGTGCCAGCACCTCTGACAGGGCAATCTACAATGAGCAGTTCTTC.

J is TRBJ1-4 and V is TRBV18; 10 positions agree with TRBD1. The germline CDR1 and CDR2 sequences are KGHSH and LQKENI. CDR3 length: 15 amino acids. V lost 4 bases, J lost 8 bases, and 7 bases stayed unmatched. The CDR3 coding sequence is TGTGCCAGCTCACTACGACAGGGGGCTGGCGAAAAACTGTTTTTT. It codes for CASSLRQGAGEKLFF.

The chain couples TRBV5-1 to TRBJ1-6; D gene ambiguous. The CDR3 length is 13 residues. The V gene's germline CDR1 is SGHRS and CDR2 YFSETQ. Trimming removed 6 bases from V and 10 bases from J, with 14 bases in between. This chain's CDR3 is CASKYQEGSPLHF. For the CDR3, the DNA is TGCGCCAGCAAGTATCAGGAAGGCTCACCCCTCCACTTT. Drawing the rest from reference TRBV5-1 and TRBJ1-6, the complete variable domain is KAGVTQTPRYLIKTRGQQVTLSCSPISGHRSVSWYQQTPGQGLQFLFEYFSETQRNKGNFPGRFSGRQFSNSRSEMNVSTLELGDSALYLCASKYQEGSPLHFGNGTRLTVT.

The J gene is TRBJ2-1, the V gene TRBV4-2, with 13 bases identical to TRBD2. The CDR3 runs to 16 residues. CDR1 and CDR2 (germline): LGHNA, YNFKEQ. The junction had 7 bases not matched to a gene; V was cut back by 5 bases and J by 6 bases. CDR3: CASSARTSGSLNEQFF. The CDR3 bases are TGTGCCAGCAGCGCAAGGACTAGCGGGAGCCTCAATGAGCAGTTCTTC.

This sequence joins TRBV13 and TRBJ2-7; no clear D. CDR1 and CDR2 from the germline V gene are PRHDT and FYEKMQ (reference sequence). The CDR3 has 12 residues. The V end was cut by 1 base, the J end by 4 bases, with 5 bases between. The CDR3 is CASSLVPYEQYF. Written as DNA, the CDR3 is TGTGCCAGCAGCTTAGTTCCATACGAGCAGTACTTC.

This chain uses TRBV5-1 with TRBJ2-5, with 7 bases fitting TRBD1. The junction had 6 bases not matched to a gene; V was cut back by 4 bases and J by 0 bases. Per germline, CDR1 SGHRS and CDR2 YFSETQ. This CDR3 is built from 15 residues. This CDR3 is CASSTKTGYQETQYF. CDR3 in DNA: TGCGCCAGCAGCACCAAGACAGGGTACCAAGAGACCCAGTACTTC.

The chain carries TRBV19 and TRBJ1-5, with 10 bases that match TRBD1. Germline V gene lookup returns CDR1 LNHDA and CDR2 SQIVND (reference sequence). The V gene end was trimmed by 3 bases and the J gene end by 7 bases; junction bases not matched to a gene: 12. CDR3 size: 17 residues. The CDR3 region has the DNA TGTGCCAGTAGTATTAGGACAGGGGGATCCCCGGGCCAGCCCCAGCATTTT. Translation gives CASSIRTGGSPGQPQHF. The variable domain in full, with the rest retrieved from reference TRBV19 and TRBJ1-5, is DGGITQSPKYLFRKEGQNVTLSCEQNLNHDAMYWYRQDPGQGLRLIYYSQIVNDFQKGDIAEGYSVSREKKESFPLTVTSAQKNPTAFYLCASSIRTGGSPGQPQHFGDGTRLSIL.

The V gene is TRBV30, the J gene TRBJ1-2; possible D gene TRBD1, 6 bases. This CDR3 spans 12 amino acids. Trimming removed 3 bases at V and 6 bases at J, with 11 bases between. Germline V lookup: CDR1 GTSNPN, CDR2 SVGIG (reference sequence). The CDR3 region is CAWSRQAHGYTF. In DNA form, the CDR3 reads TGTGCCTGGAGCCGACAGGCTCATGGCTACACCTTC.

This clone was seen once. The chain links TRBV9 to TRBJ1-2; a possible D gene is TRBD1 (5 bases). The CDR3 sequence is 15 residues long. V lost 0 bases, J lost 0 bases, and 9 bases lay in between. CDR1 is SGDLS and CDR2 is YYNGEE in the germline V gene. In DNA, the CDR3 is TGTGCCAGCAGCGTAGGTACAGGAGCTAACTATGGCTACACCTTC. It is translated as CASSVGTGANYGYTF.

Of note for this clone: This sample includes further DNA sequences coding for the same CDR3. This chain uses TRBV27 with TRBJ1-2; 11 bases are a match to TRBD1. Germline V gene lookup returns CDR1 MNHEY and CDR2 SMNVEV (reference sequence). The CDR3 is 13 residues long. Unmatched junction bases numbered 4, after V lost 5 bases and J lost 8 bases. As DNA, the CDR3 is TGTGCCAGCAGTCCAGGGACAGGGGGAGGCTACACCTTC. Its translation is CASSPGTGGGYTF.

The DNA for the CDR3 is TGTGCCAGCAGCAAACTCCGTGACAGCCACGAGCAGTACTTC. Amino acid sequence: CASSKLRDSHEQYF. The chain couples TRBV21-1 to TRBJ2-7; the table gives TRBD1 as D, unverified against the DNA. TRBV21-1 is classified as a pseudogene. This CDR3 spans 14 amino acids.

The V call is TRBV3-1 (or the pseudogene TRBV3-2), the J call TRBJ2-7, with 9 bases lining up with TRBD2. In germline, CDR1 is LGHDT, CDR2 YNNKEL (reference sequence). This CDR3 comprises 14 residues. Germline trimming cut 2 bases from V and 5 bases from J; bases unmatched to any gene: 4. The CDR3, as DNA: TGTGCCAGCAGCCAACTCGCGGGAGGGGACGAGCAGTACTTC. Protein: CASSQLAGGDEQYF.